This TCR beta chain was retrieved from a study of identical twins. Whole-study results and caveats: For monozygotic twins, models underestimated out-of-frame TCR alpha sharing.

MiXCR was run by TCRdb on the 5' RACE reads, yielding one entry per CDR3 protein. Found here are 700,000 or so distinct CDR3 sequences, 8% to 9% of them singletons; the top ten hold 0.98%. This clonotype turned up a few times. No antigen is known for it. Germline assignment: CDR1 SGDLS and CDR2 YYNGEE. The CDR3 extends over 13 amino acids. Between the trimmed V and J ends, which lost 0 bases and 2 bases, there was a span of 6 bases. These data also featured in a second study, about yellow fever vaccine responses in identical twins.

This TCR was recovered from a woman aged 18-29 years in good health. This chain uses TRBV9 with TRBJ2-7; the D is unclear. Input material: PBMCs. CDR3 residues: CASSVGVTYEQYF. The CDR3, as DNA: TGTGCCAGCAGCGTAGGGGTTACCTACGAGCAGTACTTC. Full variable domain (rest looked up from reference TRBV9 and TRBJ2-7): DSGVTQTPKHLITATGQRVTLRCSPRSGDLSVYWYQQSLDQGLQFLIQYYNGEERAKGNILERFSAQQFPDLHSELNLSSLELGDSALYFCASSVGVTYEQYFGPGTRLTVT.